This entry lists 21 T cell receptor beta chains sequenced from one sample in a study of cytomegalovirus exposure and HLA in healthy donors. PCR primers comprised 60 Vbeta and 13 Jbeta primers. The repertoire was sequenced with immunoSEQ multiplex PCR; TCRdb's copy has only in-frame clones and lacks some. The sample table sets out some 130,000 clones. The specimen was PBMCs. The receptors come from a man between 18 and 35 years old in good health and CMV-seronegative.

The chain carries TRBV4-1 and TRBJ1-6; no clear D. The CDR3 extends over 13 amino acids. V shed 2 bases and J shed 7 bases, with 6 bases lying between them. CDR1 MGHRA and CDR2 YSYEKL come from the germline V gene. The CDR3 coding sequence is TGCGCCAGCAGCCAACTATACAATTCACCCCTCCACTTT. The encoded protein is CASSQLYNSPLHF.

Here the CDR3 reads CASTKTSGPGGEQFF. The DNA of the CDR3 is TGTGCCAGCACGAAGACTAGCGGGCCGGGGGGTGAGCAGTTCTTC. V and J are TRBV2 and TRBJ2-1, with TRBD2 matching 10 bases. Germline values: CDR1 SNHLY, CDR2 FYNNEI. This CDR3 region has 15 residues. The junction had 12 bases not matched to a gene; V was cut back by 7 bases and J by 9 bases.

The rearrangement links TRBV15 to TRBJ2-1; 11 bases are shared with TRBD2. Germline-derived CDR1 and CDR2 are LNHNV and YYDKDF (reference sequence). The CDR3 loop spans 22 amino acids. V dropped 5 bases and J dropped 0; count of bases not matched to a gene: 21. The CDR3 is CATSGFRGVGLADSSSYNEQFF. CDR3 in DNA: TGTGCCACCAGCGGCTTTCGGGGAGTGGGACTAGCGGATTCAAGCTCCTACAATGAGCAGTTCTTC.

The chain carries TRBV28 and TRBJ1-1, with D unresolved. Deletions cut 4 bases from V and 9 bases from J, with 9 bases between. Germline V gene lookup returns CDR1 MDHEN and CDR2 SYDVKM. The CDR3 contains 11 residues. CDR3 in DNA: TGTGCCAGCAGTTCTGGAGCAAAAGCTTTCTTT. Its translation: CASSSGAKAFF.

The J gene is TRBJ2-2, the V gene TRBV30; 8 nucleotides agree with TRBD1. The CDR3 consists of 15 residues. Germline lookup yields CDR1 GTSNPN and CDR2 SVGIG (reference sequence). V lost 2 bases and J lost 5; bases outside the gene matches: 7. CDR3: CAWSRPGGSTGELFF. The CDR3 region has the DNA TGTGCCTGGAGTCGACCAGGGGGCTCTACCGGGGAGCTGTTTTTT.

This rearrangement joins TRBV4-3 to TRBJ2-1, with 13 bases fitting TRBD2. The J segment lost 0 bases and the V segment lost 4 bases, leaving 6 bases of the junction unmatched. The CDR3 has 18 amino acids. CDR1 is LGHNA, CDR2 YSLEER, per germline. CDR3 sequence: CASSRTSGGGTSYNEQFF. DNA for the CDR3: TGCGCCAGCAGCCGAACTAGCGGGGGGGGTACCTCCTACAATGAGCAGTTCTTC.

This chain uses TRBV11-1 with TRBJ1-4; D is unresolved. The V gene lost 3 bases and the J gene lost 13 bases, with 27 bases spanning the gap. This CDR3 is 17 amino acids long. CDR1 and CDR2 from the germline V gene are SGHAT and FQDESV (reference sequence). As DNA, the CDR3 is TGTGCCAGCAGCTTTTGGCAGGTGGGTCCCCGACGAGCAGTACTGTTTTTT. This sequence encodes CASSFWQVGPRRAVLFF.

The V gene is TRBV19, the J gene TRBJ2-2, with TRBD2 matching 7 bases. Unmatched junction bases numbered 7, after V lost 6 bases and J lost 6 bases. CDR1 and CDR2 (germline): LNHDA, SQIVND (reference sequence). The CDR3 totals 14 residues. CDR3 in amino acids: CASRERGFPGELFF. In nucleotides, the CDR3 is TGTGCCAGTAGGGAGCGGGGTTTCCCCGGGGAGCTGTTTTTT.

This chain links TRBV28 with TRBJ2-7; unclear D gene. Germline CDR1 is MDHEN and CDR2 is SYDVKM. CDR3 length: 14 residues. V was cut by 5 bases and J by 3 bases, with 14 bases left in between. This CDR3 is CASSLEQRYYEQYF. In DNA, the CDR3 is TGTGCCAGCAGTCTAGAGCAGCGTTACTACGAGCAGTACTTC.

The J gene is TRBJ1-6, the V gene TRBV6-5; weak D call: TRBD1 (5 bases). Per the germline V gene, CDR1 is MNHEY and CDR2 is SVGAGI. The CDR3 has 15 amino acids. V shed 0 bases and J shed 9 bases, with 12 bases lying between them. The CDR3: CASSYSGPRASPLHF. The CDR3 DNA reads TGTGCCAGCAGTTACTCAGGGCCCAGGGCTTCACCCCTCCACTTT.

V and J are TRBV2 and TRBJ1-1, with 10 bases identical to TRBD1. The CDR3 spans 15 residues. In germline, CDR1 is SNHLY, CDR2 FYNNEI. J gave up 3 bases and V 5 bases, and 6 bases lay outside the gene matches. The CDR3 DNA reads TGTGCCAGCAGTATGGACAGGGGGAGGGACACTGAAGCTTTCTTT. It yields the protein CASSMDRGRDTEAFF.

The gene calls are TRBV19 and TRBJ1-5; TRBD1 matches at 9 bases. The V gene's germline CDR1 is LNHDA and CDR2 SQIVND (reference sequence). V trimming: 5 bases; J trimming: 6 bases; junction bases outside the gene matches: 5. The CDR3 contains 14 residues. The CDR3: CASSQDRGGQPQHF. The CDR3 coding sequence is TGTGCCAGTAGTCAGGACAGGGGAGGTCAGCCCCAGCATTTT.

The V call is TRBV4-1, the J call TRBJ2-7, with a possible D match to TRBD2 (5 bases). CDR1 and CDR2 (germline): MGHRA, YSYEKL. V was shortened by 0 bases and J by 1 base, with 10 bases between the two germline ends. The CDR3 extends over 15 amino acids. The CDR3, as DNA: TGCGCCAGCAGCCAAGATCGACTAATATCCTACGAGCAGTACTTC. Translation: CASSQDRLISYEQYF.

V is TRBV10-1 and J is TRBJ1-5, with 7 bases identical to TRBD1. This CDR3 contains 14 residues. Trimming removed 2 bases from V and 9 bases from J; junction bases left unmatched: 7. CDR1 WNHNN and CDR2 SYGVQD come from the germline V gene (reference sequence). The CDR3: CASSEGRGRGPQHF. DNA of the CDR3: TGCGCCAGCAGTGAGGGAAGGGGGCGCGGGCCCCAGCATTTT.

The chain combines TRBV28 with TRBJ1-4; D is ambiguous. CDR1 MDHEN and CDR2 SYDVKM come from the germline V gene. The CDR3 sequence is 11 residues long. With 6 bases removed from V and 13 bases from J, the gap between germline ends came to 12 bases. The CDR3 DNA reads as TGTGCCAGCAGGGGCCCGTGGCGACTGTTTTTT. Protein: CASRGPWRLFF.

DNA of the CDR3: TGTGCCAGCGCGGTTGGGGGGGAGGGGACCTACGAGCAGTACTTC. It is translated as CASAVGGEGTYEQYF. The V gene is TRBV28, the J gene TRBJ2-5, with TRBD2 matching 7 bases. Gene TRBJ2-7 matches the end of the DNA better, so the J call may be wrong. CDR3 size: 15 residues. Germline CDR1 MDHEN, CDR2 SYDVKM.

The chain employs TRBV7-3 and TRBJ2-7; TRBD1 agrees at 7 bases. The CDR3 sequence is 15 residues long. Germline V gene lookup returns CDR1 SGHTA and CDR2 FQGTGA. V trimming: 0 bases; J trimming: 2 bases; junction bases outside the gene matches: 4. CDR3 in DNA: TGTGCCAGCAGCTTAACGGGGACAGTCCCCTACGAGCAGTACTTC. Translation gives CASSLTGTVPYEQYF.

The chain carries TRBV7-2 and TRBJ2-2; 11 bases line up with TRBD1. Germline trimming cut 5 bases from V and 5 bases from J; bases unmatched to any gene: 7. Germline CDR1 reads SGHTA; CDR2 reads FQGNSA. The CDR3 consists of 16 residues. The CDR3 sequence is CASSVFGTGGTGELFF. The CDR3 nucleotides are TGTGCCAGCAGCGTTTTTGGGACAGGGGGTACCGGGGAGCTGTTTTTT. The full variable domain, its missing parts supplied by reference TRBV7-2 and TRBJ2-2, is GAGVSQSPSNKVTEKGKDVELRCDPISGHTALYWYRQSLGQGLEFLIYFQGNSAPDKSGLPSDRFSAERTGGSVSTLTIQRTQQEDSAVYLCASSVFGTGGTGELFFGEGSRLTVL.

This sequence joins TRBV6-5 and TRBJ2-3; D may be TRBD1 (6 bases). CDR1 is MNHEY and CDR2 is SVGAGI in the germline V gene. V lost 5 bases and J 5 bases, leaving 8 bases between the germline ends. CDR3 size: 12 residues. The CDR3 nucleotides read TGTGCCAGCAGTCAGGGGATAGATACGCAGTATTTT. Translating gives CASSQGIDTQYF.

J is TRBJ1-1 and V is TRBV6-5; D is possibly TRBD1 (5 bases). V was shortened by 0 bases and J by 4 bases, with 9 bases between the two germline ends. The germline CDR1 and CDR2 sequences are MNHEY and SVGAGI. This CDR3 has 14 amino acids. The CDR3 is CASSYSGGVTEAFF. For the CDR3, the DNA is TGTGCCAGCAGTTACTCGGGGGGGGTCACTGAAGCTTTCTTT.

This chain links TRBV19 with TRBJ1-2; D may be TRBD1 (5 bases). This CDR3 has 12 residues. With 10 bases removed from V and 3 bases from J, the gap between germline ends came to 12 bases. Germline V gives CDR1 LNHDA, CDR2 SQIVND (reference sequence). Here the CDR3 DNA reads TGTGCCACCCACTGGGGGGACTATGGCTACACCTTC. This encodes CATHWGDYGYTF.